The 11 T cell receptor beta chains listed next were all sequenced from one sample in a study of post-analysis software for immune sequencing data. Study-level findings and limits: Compared with controls, patients had more of roughly five TRBV segments, including TRBV5-6, TRBV5-1 and TRBV20-1.

Unique-molecular-identifier-tagged TCR beta cDNA libraries were used. TCRdb processed the PCR reads anew with MiXCR; each CDR3 protein has one entry. Here the sample spans 600,000 to 700,000 distinct CDR3 sequences, over 45% being singletons. Their antigens remain unidentified. The sample comprised blood. The source of these receptors is a girl aged 2 to 10 with multiple sclerosis.

The CDR3 sequence is CASSTPMGATDTQYF. CDR3 bases: TGTGCCAGCAGCACCCCAATGGGGGCAACAGATACGCAGTATTTT. The chain links TRBV7-9 to TRBJ2-3, with D possibly TRBD1 on 6 matching bases. Germline CDR1 is SEHNR and CDR2 is FQNEAQ (reference sequence). The CDR3 contains 15 residues. V was trimmed by 5 bases and J by 3 bases, leaving 15 bases between them.

There are a few counts of this clonotype. Written as DNA, the CDR3 is TGCGCCAGCAGCCCCCGGAGGCGGGGGGGCCGGTCCTACAATGAGCAGTTCTTC. Protein product: CASSPRRRGGRSYNEQFF. The chain links TRBV5-1 to TRBJ2-1, with 9 bases identical to TRBD2. CDR3 length: 18 residues. V shed 4 bases, J shed 1 base, and the junction held 12 bases outside the gene matches. Germline CDR1 reads SGHRS; CDR2 reads YFSETQ.

The chain couples TRBV7-2 to TRBJ1-2; a weak D match, TRBD1 (5 bases). The V end lost 1 base, the J end lost 4 bases, and 16 bases lay between the germline ends. From germline, CDR1 is SGHTA and CDR2 FQGNSA. The CDR3 extends over 16 amino acids. CDR3 region: CASSLVGTQRTYGYTF. The CDR3 bases are TGTGCCAGCAGCTTAGTCGGGACCCAGAGAACCTATGGCTACACCTTC.

This chain connects TRBV27 to TRBJ1-6; D not certain. The CDR3 is 14 amino acids. V lost 4 bases to trimming and J lost 9 bases, with 13 bases between them. Germline V gene data show CDR1 as MNHEY and CDR2 as SMNVEV (reference sequence). The CDR3 spells CASSWRESTSPLHF. The CDR3 region has the DNA TGTGCCAGCAGTTGGAGGGAGAGTACTTCACCCCTCCACTTT.

The chain is built from TRBV7-9 and TRBJ1-1; D may be TRBD1 (6 bases). Germline V gene lookup returns CDR1 SEHNR and CDR2 FQNEAQ (reference sequence). The V gene lost 3 bases and the J gene lost 11 bases, with 16 bases spanning the gap. This CDR3 contains 13 residues. Here the CDR3 DNA reads TGTGCCAGCAGCTTCCGGGACATAGAGAGGGCTTTCTTT. Translating gives CASSFRDIERAFF.

This clonotype has a single count. One junction end does not reproduce the germline sequence, and a read error may be involved. The gene calls are TRBV6-1 and TRBJ2-1; no definite D call. CDR1 and CDR2 (germline): MNHNS, SASEGT. The CDR3 runs to 13 residues. DNA for the CDR3: TGTGCCAGCCGTGAGAGACCACACAATGAGCAGTTCTTC. This sequence encodes CASRERPHNEQFF.

This clonotype occurred once. V and J are TRBV14 and TRBJ2-5; 7 bases line up with TRBD2. CDR1 and CDR2 (germline): SGHDN, FVKESK. This CDR3 comprises 17 residues. J was trimmed by 1 base and V by 0 bases; bases with no gene match: 8. The CDR3 is CASSQEVGGLPQETQYF. The CDR3 bases are TGTGCCAGCAGCCAAGAGGTTGGGGGACTACCCCAAGAGACCCAGTACTTC.

This clonotype was detected a few times. The J gene is TRBJ2-1, the V gene TRBV20-1; D is possibly TRBD1 (5 bases). V was clipped by 1 base and J by 7 bases, with 11 bases between them. Germline V gives CDR1 DFQATT, CDR2 SNEGSKA (reference sequence). This CDR3 is built from 13 residues. The CDR3 protein is CSARGVGANEQFF. The CDR3 nucleotides read TGCAGTGCTAGAGGGGTAGGGGCTAATGAGCAGTTCTTC.

The chain recombines TRBV7-9 with TRBJ2-7, with 10 bases identical to TRBD2. After removal of 2 bases from V and 4 bases from J, the junction contained 5 bases not matched to a gene. Per germline, CDR1 SEHNR and CDR2 FQNEAQ (reference sequence). The CDR3 loop spans 15 amino acids. The CDR3 region has the DNA TGTGCCAGCAGCTTATGGCTAGCGGGAGCTTACGAGCAGTACTTC. Its translation: CASSLWLAGAYEQYF.

This rearrangement joins TRBV15 to TRBJ2-3; no reliable D call. This CDR3 is built from 15 residues. V was cut by 0 bases and J by 6 bases, with 13 bases left in between. Germline CDR1 reads LNHNV; CDR2 reads YYDKDF (reference sequence). The CDR3 loop is CATSRDPAALDTQYF. For the CDR3, the DNA is TGTGCCACCAGCAGAGATCCGGCCGCCCTGGATACGCAGTATTTT.

J is TRBJ2-7 and V is TRBV6-2 or TRBV6-3, with 7 bases identical to TRBD2. Germline V gives CDR1 MNHEY, CDR2 SVGEGT. This CDR3 is 13 amino acids long. Unmatched junction bases numbered 7, after V lost 5 bases and J lost 6 bases. The CDR3 region has the DNA TGTGCCAGCAGTCGGACTAGAGACCTCGAGCAGTACTTC. Translating it yields CASSRTRDLEQYF.